These 24 T cell receptor beta chains originate from one sample sequenced in a study of cytomegalovirus exposure and HLA in healthy donors. Primers: 60 Vbeta forward and 13 Jbeta reverse. Here immunoSEQ multiplex PCR was the method, and the copy in TCRdb shows in-frame clones only, minus some. The sample holds 100,000 to 150,000 clones, about 66% seen once. The sample consisted of PBMCs. The receptors shown here come from a young man in good health and CMV-seropositive.

The rearrangement joins TRBV29-1 to TRBJ1-2; D not certain. The CDR3 length is 13 residues. Looked up from germline, CDR1 is SQVTM and CDR2 is ANQGSEA. V dropped 7 bases and J dropped 3 bases, with 15 bases sitting between them. The CDR3 nucleotides are TGCAGCGCAGTTGGGCAGACCTACTATGGCTACACCTTC. It is translated as CSAVGQTYYGYTF. The full variable domain, rest sourced from reference TRBV29-1 and TRBJ1-2, is SAVISQKPSRDICQRGTSLTIQCQVDSQVTMMFWYRQQPGQSLTLIATANQGSEATYESGFVIDKFPISRPNLTFSTLTVSNMSPEDSSIYLCSAVGQTYYGYTFGSGTRLTVV.

The count of this clone is one. The chain carries TRBV18 and TRBJ2-5, with 8 bases fitting TRBD1. CDR3 length equals 14 residues. The ends lost 3 bases at V and 7 bases at J; junction bases unmatched: 7. Germline CDR1 and CDR2: KGHSH and LQKENI. The CDR3 sequence is CASSPPTGVGTQYF. The CDR3 region has the DNA TGTGCCAGCTCACCCCCGACAGGGGTAGGGACCCAGTACTTC.

This clone has more than one count but fewer than ten. The chain has TRBV5-5 and TRBJ2-5; 11 bases are a match to TRBD2. The CDR3 runs 15 residues. Germline values: CDR1 SGHKS, CDR2 YYEKEE (reference sequence). The ends lost 3 bases at V and 4 bases at J; junction bases unmatched: 5. The CDR3 here is CASSSLAGGVETQYF. CDR3 sequence (DNA): TGTGCCAGCAGCTCTTTAGCGGGAGGGGTAGAGACCCAGTACTTC.

The chain uses TRBV18 and TRBJ2-5; 11 bases map to TRBD2. The CDR3 is 16 amino acids. Germline CDR1 reads KGHSH; CDR2 reads LQKENI. The J segment lost 4 bases and the V segment lost 4 bases, leaving 8 bases of the junction unmatched. The CDR3 bases are TGTGCCAGCTCACGGCAACTAGCGGGAGACACAGAGACCCAGTACTTC. Protein product: CASSRQLAGDTETQYF.

This clone was detected only a few times. This rearrangement joins TRBV5-1 to TRBJ2-5; weak D call: TRBD1 (8 bases). V was pared by 3 bases and J by 4 bases, with 16 bases between. CDR3 length equals 15 residues. The V gene's germline CDR1 is SGHRS and CDR2 YFSETQ. CDR3 residues: CASSSNTGGGETQYF. CDR3 bases: TGCGCCAGCAGCTCCAACACAGGGGGGGGAGAGACCCAGTACTTC.

CDR3: CASSLSIQATNEKLFF. CDR3 nucleotide sequence: TGTGCCAGCAGCTTAAGTATACAGGCGACTAATGAAAAACTGTTTTTT. The V and J genes are TRBV7-9 and TRBJ1-4; tentative D call: TRBD1 (5 bases). The CDR3 runs 16 residues. Trimming left V 2 bases short and J 2 bases short, with 12 bases between. Germline lookup yields CDR1 SEHNR and CDR2 FQNEAQ (reference sequence).

This clone was seen only a few times. This sequence joins TRBV4-3 and TRBJ2-5; TRBD2 is a possible D gene (6 bases). The end of the DNA fits TRBJ2-7 better, so the J call may be wrong. The CDR3 has 14 residues. Germline assignment: CDR1 LGHNA and CDR2 YSLEER. CDR3 nucleotide sequence: TGCGCCAGCAGCCAGAGCCCACGCGGGACCGAGCAGTACTTC. It yields the protein CASSQSPRGTEQYF.

The chain's CDR3 is CASSPRFPAGVTDTQYF. CDR3 DNA: TGTGCCAGCTCACCGAGGTTTCCAGCGGGTGTCACAGATACGCAGTATTTT. The chain combines TRBV18 with TRBJ2-3; a weak D match, TRBD2 (6 bases). V was cut by 3 bases and J by 2 bases, with 18 bases left in between. CDR1 is KGHSH, CDR2 LQKENI, per germline. CDR3 size: 17 residues. The variable domain in full, completed from reference TRBV18 and TRBJ2-3, reads NAGVMQNPRHLVRRRGQEARLRCSPMKGHSHVYWYRQLPEEGLKFMVYLQKENIIDESGMPKERFSAEFPKEGPSILRIQQVVRGDSAAYFCASSPRFPAGVTDTQYFGPGTRLTVL.

The chain is built from TRBV2 and TRBJ1-1; D unresolved. The CDR3 is made up of 13 amino acids. Germline lookup yields CDR1 SNHLY and CDR2 FYNNEI. Trimming removed 8 bases from V and 6 bases from J, with 16 bases in between. DNA of the CDR3: TGTGCCAGCCGTCTCAGGCGTGGGCCTGAAGCTTTCTTT. It is translated as CASRLRRGPEAFF.

J is TRBJ2-3 and V is TRBV9; the D gene is possibly TRBD1 (5 bases). This CDR3 region has 14 residues. Trimming took 4 bases from V and 4 from J, leaving 13 bases between them. Germline CDR1 reads SGDLS; CDR2 reads YYNGEE. In nucleotides, the CDR3 is TGTGCCAGCAGCTCCCAGGGTGCGTCAGATACGCAGTATTTT. It yields the protein CASSSQGASDTQYF.

The chain carries TRBV7-8 and TRBJ1-3; 8 nucleotides align to TRBD1. The CDR3 totals 15 residues. Trimming cost V 11 bases and J 2 bases; bases outside gene matches: 11. Germline-derived CDR1 and CDR2 are SGHVS and FQNEAQ. CDR3 amino acids: CASLVGRGPGNTIYF. The CDR3 region has the DNA TGTGCCTCCCTCGTAGGCAGGGGGCCTGGAAACACCATATATTTT.

This rearrangement joins TRBV28 to TRBJ2-5; 7 nucleotides agree with TRBD1. Germline CDR1 MDHEN, CDR2 SYDVKM. CDR3 length: 15 residues. The ends lost 2 bases at V and 3 bases at J; junction bases unmatched: 6. CDR3 nucleotides: TGTGCCAGCAGTTTAACCCTGGGACAGAAAGAGACCCAGTACTTC. This gives the protein CASSLTLGQKETQYF.

The V and J genes are TRBV28 and TRBJ1-2; D is unclear. Germline loops: CDR1 MDHEN, CDR2 SYDVKM. CDR3 length: 12 residues. V lost 7 bases, J lost 3 bases, and 9 bases lay in between. The CDR3 coding sequence is TGTGCCAGCAATAGGAGGGACTATGGCTACACCTTC. It specifies CASNRRDYGYTF.

The count of this clone is one. The V call is TRBV7-2, the J call TRBJ2-1; 7 bases align to TRBD2. This CDR3 has 15 amino acids. Germline loops: CDR1 SGHTA, CDR2 FQGNSA. J lost 4 bases, V lost 1 base, and 4 bases had no gene match. CDR3 nucleotide sequence: TGTGCCAGCAGCTTAGTGGGGGGGAATTACAATGAGCAGTTCTTC. Encoded protein: CASSLVGGNYNEQFF.

The V call is TRBV11-2, the J call TRBJ2-7; 12 bases align to TRBD2. The junction had 4 bases not matched to a gene; V was cut back by 5 bases and J by 5 bases. Germline V gene sequence: CDR1 SGHAT, CDR2 FQNNGV. The CDR3 runs 14 residues. CDR3 loop: CASSTRLAGDEQYF. CDR3 DNA sequence: TGTGCCAGCAGCACCCGACTAGCGGGAGACGAGCAGTACTTC.

The chain combines TRBV7-9 with TRBJ1-5, with D unclear. The CDR3 is 14 amino acids. V lost 6 bases to trimming and J lost 0 bases, with 9 bases between them. The V gene's germline CDR1 is SEHNR and CDR2 FQNEAQ (reference sequence). The CDR3 loop is CASSLEHSNQPQHF. The CDR3 coding sequence is TGTGCCAGCAGTCTTGAGCATAGCAATCAGCCCCAGCATTTT. The full variable domain, completed using reference TRBV7-9 and TRBJ1-5, is DTGVSQNPRHKITKRGQNVTFRCDPISEHNRLYWYRQTLGQGPEFLTYFQNEAQLEKSRLLSDRFSAERPKGSFSTLEIQRTEQGDSAMYLCASSLEHSNQPQHFGDGTRLSIL.

The chain recombines TRBV5-4 with TRBJ1-1; the D gene is possibly TRBD1 (6 bases). The CDR3 consists of 17 residues. V gave up 0 bases and J gave up 4 bases, with 19 bases separating them. Germline V lookup: CDR1 SGHNT, CDR2 YYREEE (reference sequence). CDR3 region: CASSLGASGDISTEAFF. CDR3 sequence (DNA): TGTGCCAGCAGCTTGGGGGCCTCAGGGGACATCAGCACTGAAGCTTTCTTT.

This chain joins TRBV10-3 and TRBJ2-7; the D gene is possibly TRBD1 (5 bases). CDR1 and CDR2 from the germline V gene are ENHRY and SYGVKD. V shed 4 bases and J shed 7 bases, with 8 bases lying between them. The CDR3 is 11 residues long. The CDR3 region is CAISGGREQYF. The DNA for the CDR3 is TGTGCCATCAGTGGGGGCAGGGAGCAGTACTTC.

The chain combines TRBV19 with TRBJ2-3, with 9 bases aligning to TRBD2. The CDR3 is made up of 18 amino acids. Germline CDR1 is LNHDA and CDR2 is SQIVND (reference sequence). With 1 base clipped from V and 0 bases from J, the junction kept 8 bases outside the gene matches. In DNA form, the CDR3 reads TGTGCCAGTAGTATAGTGCTCCCGACTAGCGGAAGCACAGATACGCAGTATTTT. As protein: CASSIVLPTSGSTDTQYF.

The table lists this clone with a count of one. The chain joins TRBV28 to TRBJ2-7; D might be TRBD2 (6 bases). This CDR3 is built from 16 residues. V lost 5 bases, J lost 3 bases, and 20 bases lay in between. Germline loops: CDR1 MDHEN, CDR2 SYDVKM. This CDR3 is CASSMTGVGPLYEQYF. As DNA, the CDR3 is TGTGCCAGCAGTATGACGGGGGTGGGCCCCCTCTACGAGCAGTACTTC.

The rearrangement links TRBV6-5 to TRBJ2-4, with D perhaps matching TRBD2 (6 bases). Germline assignment: CDR1 MNHEY and CDR2 SVGAGI. V was pared by 6 bases and J by 1 base, with 13 bases between. This CDR3 comprises 15 residues. CDR3 in amino acids: CASSPTSKAKNIQYF. The CDR3 DNA reads TGTGCCAGCAGCCCGACTAGTAAGGCCAAAAACATTCAGTACTTC.

The V and J genes are TRBV15 and TRBJ1-2; unclear D gene. The V end was cut by 0 bases, the J end by 7 bases, with 9 bases between. There are 13 residues in the CDR3. The germline gives CDR1 LNHNV, CDR2 YYDKDF (reference sequence). This CDR3 reads CATSRDLGFGYTF. Written as DNA, the CDR3 is TGTGCCACCAGCAGAGATCTCGGGTTTGGCTACACCTTC.

This clone appeared a few times. V gene TRBV4-2 combines with J gene TRBJ1-4; no definite D call. V gave up 0 bases and J gave up 8 bases, with 10 bases separating them. This CDR3 is 14 amino acids long. The germline gives CDR1 LGHNA, CDR2 YNFKEQ. CDR3 sequence reads: CASSQDRVWEKLFF. Here the CDR3 DNA reads TGTGCCAGCAGCCAAGATCGCGTATGGGAAAAACTGTTTTTT.

The chain is built from TRBV19 and TRBJ2-1; D is possibly TRBD1 (5 bases). The CDR3 runs 14 residues. Germline V CDR1 and CDR2: LNHDA, SQIVND (reference sequence). V was trimmed by 6 bases and J by 4 bases, leaving 13 bases between them. CDR3 DNA sequence: TGTGCCAGTAGCCCCCAGCAGGGTTACAATGAGCAGTTCTTC. Its translation is CASSPQQGYNEQFF.